This TCR beta chain was recovered during a study of technical replicates of blood from a few donors (dated by TCRdb to between 2016 and 2019). Receptor libraries were prepared by the immunoSEQ multiplex PCR assay. The table comes from immuneACCESS by way of TCRdb, which keeps in-frame sequences with V and J called. Part of the clones is missing from these tables; in studies checked, under half for an unresolved V gene and the rest for unknown reasons. Counted in this sample were some 30,000 clones; approximately 92% of them appeared once. 4.1% of the sample comes from the top ten. Counted from cysteine to phenylalanine, this CDR3 has 15 amino acids. This entry keeps only the CDR3 DNA: 45 bases, framed from base 1. The germline V gene gives CDR1 as SGHTA and CDR2 as FQGNSA. V is pruned by 4 bases and J by 3 bases, leaving 1 base of the junction without a gene match. Concerning this clone: Its binding antigen is unknown. Base qualities are not at hand, and no much larger clone is one base apart.

This TCR was recovered from a human donor in good health. Some clones in this sample may be carry-over from other donors' samples. The rearrangement joined TRBV7-2 to TRBJ2-7; 15 bases in between match TRBD2. Sequenced input: PBMCs. This receptor carries the CDR3 CASSWGLAGGYEQYF. The DNA sequence reads TGTGCCAGCAGCTGGGGACTAGCGGGAGGCTACGAGCAGTACTTC.